The present entry profiles one TCR beta chain with its context. This receptor's antigen is unknown. No base quality values were provided; no much bigger clone lies one nucleotide off. The source of the sample is a study of pediatric ulcerative colitis (dated by TCRdb to the late 2010s). Study-level background: About 7 ulcerative colitis patients had pancolitis and two had left-sided colitis, with histology consistent with ulcerative colitis in all. From 9 or 10 newly diagnosed, treatment-naive pediatric ulcerative colitis patients and four non-IBD control children, paired blood and rectal samples were collected. By Pediatric Ulcerative Colitis Activity Index, a couple of patients had mild disease, four had moderate disease and three had acute severe colitis.

The CDR3, cysteine through phenylalanine, is 17 amino acids long. Only the CDR3 DNA stays, 51 bases, in frame from base 1. The germline V gene (reference sequence) gives CDR1 as SGHNT and CDR2 as YYREEE. Relative to germline, V is 4 bases shorter and J is 1 base shorter, with 18 bases between their ends. Summary of the overall study and its limitations: A couple of patients' blood samples yielded substantially fewer templates for technical reasons and were excluded from blood-rectal overlap analysis. The healthy control group was small, consisting of only four individuals. Because repertoires came from total lymphocyte DNA, patterns in rare subsets such as regulatory T cells may not be reflected. Clonal overlap between a subject's own blood and rectum was significantly greater in ulcerative colitis patients than in controls, which suggests more T cell trafficking to inflamed tissue. Rectal repertoire features separated controls, mild-moderate and acute severe colitis patients; acute severe colitis showed reduced rectal diversity due to clonal expansions. Two rectal CDR3 clonotypes were detected in all ulcerative colitis patients and were not detected in any of the controls.

Through the immunoSEQ TRB Survey service, multiplex V and J primers were used to amplify rearranged CDR3 beta regions from genomic DNA. To keep sequencing depth the same across samples, survey-level depth of up to 500,000 reads per sample was applied. Libraries were purified, pooled and sequenced on Illumina technology. The source study handled its data this way. Productive clonality, sample overlap, pairwise scatters, CDR3 beta length, V/D/J gene usage and productiveness were assessed with immunoSEQ online tools. Calculated diversity was the number of unique rearrangements divided by total templates times 100; Shannon and Simpson indices were also computed. For principal component analysis, Z-score normalized data were analyzed with the R prcomp function and the ggbiplot package. Blood-rectal clonal overlap within each subject was quantified with Morisita's index. Sourced from immuneACCESS, this table was stored by TCRdb with only in-frame sequences that have V and J called. A share of the clones is absent; for the studies checked, an unresolved V gene accounts for under half, and the remainder has no known explanation. V, J and clone size are those of that table, while D and trimming were read from the DNA. Across this sample there are tens of thousands of clones, with over 65% seen only once. The ten largest clonotypes hold roughly 5.2% of the sample.

Before the diagnostic colonoscopy, none of the ulcerative colitis patients had been given immunosuppressive medication. A blood sample was obtained concurrently with the colonoscopy. The Wizard kit (Promega) was used to extract genomic DNA from blood and intestinal samples. What was sequenced was blood. Rearrangement joined TRBV5-4 to TRBJ1-3, with an unclear D gene assignment. This receptor was identified in a boy younger than 18 with moderate ulcerative colitis. The CDR3 protein sequence reads: CASSTMALQMSGNTIYF. The nucleotides read TGTGCCAGCAGCACCATGGCCCTACAGATGTCTGGAAACACCATATATTTT.